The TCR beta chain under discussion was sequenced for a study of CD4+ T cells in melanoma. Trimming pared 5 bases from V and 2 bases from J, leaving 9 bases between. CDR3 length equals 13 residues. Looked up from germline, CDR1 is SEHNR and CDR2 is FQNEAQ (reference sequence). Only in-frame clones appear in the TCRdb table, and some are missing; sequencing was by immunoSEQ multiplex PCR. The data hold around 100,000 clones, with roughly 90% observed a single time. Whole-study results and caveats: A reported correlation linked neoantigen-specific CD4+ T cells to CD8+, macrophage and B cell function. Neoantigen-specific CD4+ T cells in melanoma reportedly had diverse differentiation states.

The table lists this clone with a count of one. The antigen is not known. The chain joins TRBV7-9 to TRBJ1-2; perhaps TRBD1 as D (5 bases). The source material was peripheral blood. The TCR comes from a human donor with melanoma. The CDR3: CASSRGDNYGYTF. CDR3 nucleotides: TGTGCCAGCAGCCGAGGGGACAACTATGGCTACACCTTC.